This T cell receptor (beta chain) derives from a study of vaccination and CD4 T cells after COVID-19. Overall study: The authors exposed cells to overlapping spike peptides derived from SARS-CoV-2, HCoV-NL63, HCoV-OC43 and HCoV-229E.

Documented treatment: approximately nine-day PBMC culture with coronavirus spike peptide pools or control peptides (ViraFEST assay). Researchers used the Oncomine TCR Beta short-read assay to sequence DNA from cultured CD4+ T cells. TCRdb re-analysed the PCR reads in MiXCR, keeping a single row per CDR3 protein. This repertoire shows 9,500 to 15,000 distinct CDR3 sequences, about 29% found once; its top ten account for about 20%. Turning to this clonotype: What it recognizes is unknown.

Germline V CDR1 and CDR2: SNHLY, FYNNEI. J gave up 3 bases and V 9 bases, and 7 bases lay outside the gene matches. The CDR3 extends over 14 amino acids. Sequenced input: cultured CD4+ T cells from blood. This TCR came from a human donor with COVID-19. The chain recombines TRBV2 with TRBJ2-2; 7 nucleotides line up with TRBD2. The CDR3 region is CARKTTSHTGELFF. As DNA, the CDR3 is TGTGCCAGGAAGACGACTAGCCACACCGGGGAGCTGTTTTTT. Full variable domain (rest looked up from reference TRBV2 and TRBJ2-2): EPEVTQTPSHQVTQMGQEVILRCVPISNHLYFYWYRQILGQKVEFLVSFYNNEISEKSEIFDDQFSVERPDGSNFTLKIRSTKLEDSAMYFCARKTTSHTGELFFGEGSRLTVL.